Only one count was recorded for the clone carrying this TCR beta chain. Original processing methods: From reference gene primer amplification, estimates of nucleated cell counts were derived. Clones were sequenced by immunoSEQ multiplex PCR, and TCRdb holds only the in-frame ones, with some missing. Clone size and the V and J calls come from that table; the DNA yielded D and trimming. The table has about 290,000 clones, over 80% seen once; the top ten hold around 4.1%. The sample is drawn from a study of blood T cell repertoires in COVID-19. Sequencing was performed on peripheral blood. The sequence derives from a woman aged 45-60 years with active or convalescent COVID-19.

The CDR3 DNA reads as TGTGCCAGCAGCCCCGGGACAGGGGTCACAGATACGCAGTATTTT. Protein: CASSPGTGVTDTQYF. The chain couples TRBV7-6 to TRBJ2-3; 10 nucleotides align to TRBD1. The CDR3 loop spans 15 amino acids. The junction had 4 bases not matched to a gene; V was cut back by 5 bases and J by 2 bases. CDR1 is SGHVS, CDR2 FNYEAQ, per germline.